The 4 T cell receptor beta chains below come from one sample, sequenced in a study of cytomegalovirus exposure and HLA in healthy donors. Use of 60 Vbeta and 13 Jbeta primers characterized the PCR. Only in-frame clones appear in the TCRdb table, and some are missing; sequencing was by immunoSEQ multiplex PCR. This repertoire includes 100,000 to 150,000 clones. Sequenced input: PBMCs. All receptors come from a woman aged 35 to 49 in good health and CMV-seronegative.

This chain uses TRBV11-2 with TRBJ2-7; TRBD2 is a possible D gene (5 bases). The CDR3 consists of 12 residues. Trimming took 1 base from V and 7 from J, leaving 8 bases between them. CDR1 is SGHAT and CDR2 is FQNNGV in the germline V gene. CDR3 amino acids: CASSLGQREQYV. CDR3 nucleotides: TGTGCCAGCAGCTTAGGTCAGCGGGAGCAGTACGTC.

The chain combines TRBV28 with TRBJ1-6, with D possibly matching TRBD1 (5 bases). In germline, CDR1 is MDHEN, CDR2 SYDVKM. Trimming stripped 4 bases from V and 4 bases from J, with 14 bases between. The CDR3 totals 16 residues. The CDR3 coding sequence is TGTGCCAGCAGTTGGGGGGGGGACGGGTATAATTCACCCCTCCACTTT. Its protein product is CASSWGGDGYNSPLHF.

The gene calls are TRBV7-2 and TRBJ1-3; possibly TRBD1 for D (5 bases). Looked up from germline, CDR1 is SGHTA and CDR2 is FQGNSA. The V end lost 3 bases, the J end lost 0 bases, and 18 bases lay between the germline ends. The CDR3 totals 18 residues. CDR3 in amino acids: CASSLGPIRRGSGNTIYF. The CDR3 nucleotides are TGTGCCAGCAGCTTGGGGCCGATACGCCGTGGCTCTGGAAACACCATATATTTT.

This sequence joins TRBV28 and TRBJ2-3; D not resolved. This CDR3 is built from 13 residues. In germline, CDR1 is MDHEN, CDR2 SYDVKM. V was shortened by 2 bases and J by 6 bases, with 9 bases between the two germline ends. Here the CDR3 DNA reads TGTGCCAGCAGTTTAAGTGGCCCTGATACGCAGTATTTT. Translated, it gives CASSLSGPDTQYF.